The 11 T cell receptor beta chains given below trace back to one sample, sequenced in a study of blood T cells in healthy people across ages. Alongside a J-beta primer mix, a sample-barcoded 5' primer served in a second PCR lasting about 7 to 11 cycles. MiXCR was run by TCRdb on the 5' RACE reads, yielding one entry per CDR3 protein. The sample has about 1,400,000 distinct CDR3 sequences; 42% are singletons. Sequencing used blood. The receptors were sampled from a young woman in good health.

This clonotype was detected only a few times. V and J are TRBV12-3 or TRBV12-4 and TRBJ2-4; 7 bases line up with TRBD1. Losses at the gene ends were 5 bases for V and 13 bases for J; bases not matched to a gene: 14. The CDR3 has 14 amino acids. As DNA, the CDR3 is TGTGCCAGCAGTCGTAACCGGGACAGTTATGAGCAGTACTTC. It codes for CASSRNRDSYEQYF.

The chain uses TRBV5-6 and TRBJ2-7; D is unresolved. This CDR3 contains 14 residues. Germline CDR1 reads SGHDT; CDR2 reads YYEEEE. The V and J ends lost 4 bases and 5 bases respectively, with 16 bases between them. CDR3 sequence: CASSPGLKSHEQYF. DNA for the CDR3: TGTGCCAGCAGCCCGGGTCTTAAATCCCACGAGCAGTACTTC. Based on the CDR3 plus reference TRBV5-6 and TRBJ2-7, the full variable domain is DAGVTQSPTHLIKTRGQQVTLRCSPKSGHDTVSWYQQALGQGPQFIFQYYEEEERQRGNFPDRFSGHQFPNYSSELNVNALLLGDSALYLCASSPGLKSHEQYFGPGTRLTVT.

This rearrangement joins TRBV12-3 or TRBV12-4 to TRBJ1-2, with 9 bases lining up with TRBD1. The trim removed 3 bases at V and 5 bases at J, leaving 13 bases unmatched. The CDR3 spans 17 residues. This CDR3 is CASSLMPSSGQGYGYTF. CDR3 in DNA: TGTGCCAGCAGTTTGATGCCCTCCTCGGGACAGGGTTATGGCTACACCTTC.

The chain employs TRBV28 and TRBJ2-5; 11 nucleotides agree with TRBD2. The germline V gene has CDR1 MDHEN and CDR2 SYDVKM. The J segment lost 4 bases and the V segment lost 8 bases, leaving 9 bases of the junction unmatched. The CDR3 has 15 residues. The CDR3 loop reads CASLVGGTSGETQYF. The CDR3 DNA is TGTGCCAGCCTTGTCGGGGGGACTAGCGGAGAGACCCAGTACTTC.

The V call is TRBV27, the J call TRBJ2-3; the match to TRBD2 covers 11 bases. The CDR3 covers 16 residues. V dropped 5 bases and J dropped 2; count of bases not matched to a gene: 6. The V gene's germline CDR1 is MNHEY and CDR2 SMNVEV (reference sequence). The DNA for the CDR3 is TGTGCCAGCAGTCTATTAGCGGGGGGGAACACAGATACGCAGTATTTT. Protein sequence: CASSLLAGGNTDTQYF.

The V call is TRBV5-1, the J call TRBJ1-1; D possibly corresponds to TRBD1 (6 bases). V lost 3 bases, J lost 7 bases, and 19 bases lay in between. Germline loops: CDR1 SGHRS, CDR2 YFSETQ. The CDR3 has 15 residues. CDR3 nucleotides: TGCGCCAGCAGCTGGGATCCATCTGGGGGCTTTGAAGCTTTCTTT. Translation: CASSWDPSGGFEAFF.

This chain connects TRBV12-3 or TRBV12-4 to TRBJ2-1; 8 bases align to TRBD2. The CDR3 is 14 amino acids. V lost 7 bases and J lost 6; bases outside the gene matches: 8. The CDR3 DNA is TGTGCCAGCACCACTAGCGGACGGGGCAATGAGCAGTTCTTC. It is translated as CASTTSGRGNEQFF.

The J gene is TRBJ2-1, the V gene TRBV7-9, with TRBD2 identical over 16 bases. Per the germline V gene, CDR1 is SEHNR and CDR2 is FQNEAQ (reference sequence). Trimming removed 3 bases from V and 7 bases from J; junction bases left unmatched: 6. The CDR3 sequence is 17 residues long. CDR3 residues: CASSFSGTSGGANEQFF. CDR3 coding DNA: TGTGCCAGCAGCTTTTCTGGGACTAGCGGGGGGGCGAATGAGCAGTTCTTC.

This clonotype turned up a few times. The V and J genes are TRBV5-1 and TRBJ2-1; 10 bases agree with TRBD2. CDR1 is SGHRS, CDR2 YFSETQ, per germline. The CDR3 is 14 residues long. The V segment lost 4 bases and the J segment 6 bases; nucleotides outside the gene matches: 4. The CDR3, as DNA: TGCGCCAGCAGCCGAAGCGGGGGGGCCAATGAGCAGTTCTTC. This translates into CASSRSGGANEQFF.

This clonotype was observed a few times. The chain couples TRBV28 to TRBJ2-7; 8 bases agree with TRBD1. Per germline, CDR1 MDHEN and CDR2 SYDVKM. Unmatched junction bases numbered 5, after V lost 7 bases and J lost 0 bases. The CDR3 has 14 residues. CDR3 sequence (DNA): TGTGCCAGCAAGTTCGGACAGGGCTCCTACGAGCAGTACTTC. This gives the protein CASKFGQGSYEQYF.

V and J are TRBV19 and TRBJ2-4, with D possibly called TRBD1 or TRBD2 (5 bases each). The J call is uncertain, as TRBJ2-7 better fits the DNA end. The CDR3 is 13 residues long. In germline, CDR1 is LNHDA, CDR2 SQIVND (reference sequence). The CDR3 DNA is TGTGCCAGTAGTACACCTTTGGGGGACGAGCAGTACTTC. It is translated as CASSTPLGDEQYF.